This T cell receptor beta chain was documented in a study of blood T cells in healthy people across ages (dated by TCRdb to the mid-2010s). At the level of the whole study: In model experiments, template switching captured about one uniquely barcoded TCR beta cDNA molecule for every two T cells. Age-related changes in TCR beta repertoire diversity were measured in the study by deep sequencing normalized with unique cDNA molecular identifiers. Four age groups were formed from the donors: young (average about 17 years), middle-aged (approximately 40), aged (approximately 60) and long-lived (82). Two additional independent replicas of 1 million unique cDNA reads from the same blood draw were analyzed for two donors (one aged 18 to 29 and one aged 80 or older). The study at large found these results: Estimates of total diversity based on one million sequenced T cells were regarded as lower bounds and as underestimates. As age increased, observed TCR beta diversity per million T cells dropped in a roughly linear way, and a significant reduction was already evident by age around 41. A strong correlation was found between observed TCR beta diversity and the percentage of naive T cells measured by flow cytometry. Compared with the aged group, more naive CD4+ T cells, fewer expanded clones and increased TCR diversity were shown by the long-lived group, suggesting age selection. Conclusive comparison of naive and antigen-experienced compartments was prevented by the profiling of bulk unsorted PBMCs. The CMV infection status of donors was not known, potentially confounding age-related changes in expanded clonotypes.

The donors were 40 or so Caucasian individuals from Russia, aged 6 to 90 years, who were systemically healthy. Each donor gave about 9.2 milliliters of peripheral blood, drawn into EDTA-treated Vacutainer tubes. PBMCs were isolated by Ficoll-Paque density-gradient centrifugation, with at least 6 million obtained per sample. Total RNA, at least 6 micrograms per sample, was extracted from PBMCs with Trizol reagent. The percentages of naive CD45RAhigh/CD27high T cells were determined by flow cytometry on a PBMC aliquot from every donor. For CDR1 and CDR2, the germline V gene lists SGHRS and YFSETQ. The CDR3 covers 16 residues, taking in both the cysteine and the phenylalanine. Just the 48-base CDR3 DNA is kept, in frame starting at base 1. V loses 2 bases of germline sequence and J loses 3 bases, and the interval between the two ends is 17 bases. With regard to this clonotype: Its binding antigen is unknown. No per-base quality is available; no much larger clone lies one base away.

Receptors were amplified or captured by 5' RACE. TCRdb records Illumina HiSeq 2500 as the sequencer. A second roughly 6 to 12 cycle PCR used a sample-barcoded 5' primer and a J-beta primer mix. A template-switch 5' adaptor carrying 12 random nucleotides introduced a unique molecular identifier onto each TCR beta cDNA molecule. Each sample yielded at least 2.5 million CDR3-containing paired-end reads. First-strand cDNA synthesis was performed from all RNA using the Mint cDNA synthesis kit, with priming by a TRBC-specific oligonucleotide. After uracil-DNA glycosylase treatment, a first 18-cycle PCR used universal primers M1SS and BC2_uni_R on all cDNA. Per the original workflow: For normalization, 1 million high-quality reads were randomly selected from each sample, with every read carrying a distinct molecular identifier. Instead of being binned into consensus sequences, reads that shared molecular identifiers were thrown out. CDR3 identification, clonotype clustering and error correction used MiTCR with a Q25 quality threshold and the strictest error-elimination algorithm. Lower-bound total TCR beta diversity was estimated with a nonparametric unseen species model using Euler transformation. Using fastp trimming at Q25 and MiXCR clonotype assembly, TCRdb reanalyzed the public sequencing data and kept in-frame beta chains. Here each entry gathers all rows of one CDR3 protein and keeps the most common genes and DNA. The V and J calls, along with clone size, are taken from TCRdb and not from the paper's own processing. The sample yields about 720,000 distinct CDR3 sequences; roughly 25% were counted once. The ten largest account for roughly 3.5% of the sample.

The same sample was also used in a study of T cells of mothers and their children. As the second publication notes: Donors were nine systemically healthy Caucasian individuals: three mothers and their six children. cDNA synthesis consumed the entire amount of extracted RNA, loaded at approximately 1.6 ug RNA in each 15 ul reaction. In the second PCR, sample barcodes and 2-4 random nucleotides were introduced via the M1S primer. Over 8 million TCR beta CDR3 reads were obtained for each mother, and approximately 3 million reads were obtained for each child. Thymic selection similarly shapes TCR recombination output in related and unrelated pairs, with minor effect from inherited differences. Normalized repertoire overlap was always slightly but never significantly higher in related than unrelated mother-child pairs. With a sensitivity of approximately 96 clones per million clonotypes, no persistent microchimeric T cell clones were detected. The study used deep NGS to compare TCR beta repertoires of mothers and children, seeking features distinguishing related mother-child pairs from unrelated individuals. The mean age was roughly 36 +/- 4 years for the mothers and about 12 +/- 4 years for the children. After adapter ligation with NEBNext reagents, the libraries were sequenced on Illumina HiSeq 2000 with 100+100 nt paired-end reads. To prevent cross-contamination, the mother and child libraries were prepared a month apart and were sequenced in separate runs. Between about 500,000 and 2,300,000 distinct TCR beta clonotypes were identified per donor. Naive TCR beta clonotypes were estimated from low-frequency clonotypes matched to each donor's FACS-determined naive share, without sorting.

The clonotype was recovered from a boy between 5 and 17 years old in good health. This sequence uses TRBV5-1 and TRBJ1-1; D gene: possibly TRBD1, on 6 matching bases. What was sequenced was blood. The DNA sequence is TGCGCCAGCAGCTTTATAGGGGGGGGAGCGGACACTGAAGCTTTCTTT. Its translation is CASSFIGGGADTEAFF.